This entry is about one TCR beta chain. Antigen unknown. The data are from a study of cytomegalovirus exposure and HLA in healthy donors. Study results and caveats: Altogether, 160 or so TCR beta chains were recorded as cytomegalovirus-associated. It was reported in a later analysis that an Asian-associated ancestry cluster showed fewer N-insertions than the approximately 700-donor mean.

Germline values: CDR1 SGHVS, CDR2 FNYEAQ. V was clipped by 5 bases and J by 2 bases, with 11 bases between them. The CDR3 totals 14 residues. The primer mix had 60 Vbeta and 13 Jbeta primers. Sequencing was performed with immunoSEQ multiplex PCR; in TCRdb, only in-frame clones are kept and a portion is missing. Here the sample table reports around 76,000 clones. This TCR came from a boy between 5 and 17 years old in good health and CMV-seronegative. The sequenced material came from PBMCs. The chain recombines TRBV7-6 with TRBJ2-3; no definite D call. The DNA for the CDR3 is TGTGCCAGCAGCGCAAGACTTTACACAGATACGCAGTATTTT. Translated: CASSARLYTDTQYF.